The 28 T cell receptor beta chains given below trace back to one sample, sequenced in a study of CD8 T cells in ankylosing spondylitis. Their recognized antigens are unknown. General study findings and limits: Characteristic, it appeared, of ankylosing spondylitis blood was a TCR beta motif of eight or nine highly homologous variants.

TCRdb reprocessed the 5' RACE reads with MiXCR, giving one entry per CDR3 protein. The sample lists 800,000 to 900,000 distinct CDR3 sequences, roughly 10% seen once, with 0.45% to 0.6% in the top ten. What was sequenced was blood, either unsorted or a sorted T cell fraction (not recorded which). Receptors were obtained from a male donor with ankylosing spondylitis.

There are a few counts of this clonotype. The chain combines TRBV7-6 with TRBJ1-6, with 9 bases that match TRBD1. The CDR3 consists of 18 residues. With V trimmed by 4 bases and J by 0 bases, 7 bases remained unmatched. Germline V gene lookup returns CDR1 SGHVS and CDR2 FNYEAQ. The CDR3 protein is CASSSGTGSLSYNSPLHF. CDR3 DNA sequence: TGTGCCAGCAGCTCCGGGACAGGGAGCCTCTCCTATAATTCACCCCTCCACTTT.

The chain recombines TRBV28 with TRBJ1-4, with D uncertain. Between the trimmed V and J ends, which lost 9 bases and 8 bases, there was a span of 19 bases. Germline V gives CDR1 MDHEN, CDR2 SYDVKM. The CDR3 is 14 residues long. CDR3 sequence: CASIGTASGEKLFF. DNA for the CDR3: TGTGCCAGTATCGGAACAGCATCTGGAGAAAAACTGTTTTTT.

This clonotype showed up just a few times. V usage is TRBV20-1 and J usage is TRBJ1-5; 12 bases are a match to TRBD1. Germline V gene sequence: CDR1 DFQATT, CDR2 SNEGSKA (reference sequence). Germline trimming cut 7 bases from V and 6 bases from J; bases unmatched to any gene: 10. The CDR3 totals 15 residues. CDR3 sequence reads: CSVRGQGAFGQPQHF. The CDR3, as DNA: TGCAGTGTGAGGGGACAGGGGGCTTTTGGTCAGCCCCAGCATTTT.

V usage is TRBV5-1 and J usage is TRBJ2-5; 9 positions agree with TRBD1. V shed 3 bases and J 1 base; nucleotides not matched to a gene: 10. Germline V lookup: CDR1 SGHRS, CDR2 YFSETQ. The CDR3 extends over 17 amino acids. DNA of the CDR3: TGCGCCAGCAGCTGGCCGCGGGACAGGGTTTTCCAAGAGACCCAGTACTTC. Encoded protein: CASSWPRDRVFQETQYF. The full variable domain, its missing parts supplied by reference TRBV5-1 and TRBJ2-5, is KAGVTQTPRYLIKTRGQQVTLSCSPISGHRSVSWYQQTPGQGLQFLFEYFSETQRNKGNFPGRFSGRQFSNSRSEMNVSTLELGDSALYLCASSWPRDRVFQETQYFGPGTRLLVL.

This clonotype has just a few counts. The V gene is TRBV15, the J gene TRBJ2-5, with D maybe TRBD2 (7 bases). CDR3 length: 16 residues. Germline V gene sequence: CDR1 LNHNV, CDR2 YYDKDF (reference sequence). Trimming took off 1 base at V and 5 bases at J, with 17 bases between the two ends. CDR3 protein: CATSRAGGRAGETQYF. The CDR3 bases are TGTGCCACCAGCAGAGCGGGGGGCAGGGCCGGGGAGACCCAGTACTTC.

This clonotype has a handful of counts. The CDR3 region has the DNA TGTGCCATCAGTACCAGGGGGGATAGCAATCAGCCCCAGCATTTT. It specifies CAISTRGDSNQPQHF. The rearrangement joins TRBV10-3 to TRBJ1-5, with 7 positions matching TRBD1. V shed 5 bases and J 0 bases; nucleotides not matched to a gene: 4. The CDR3 loop spans 15 amino acids. CDR1 and CDR2 from the germline V gene are ENHRY and SYGVKD.

This clonotype was observed a single time. This chain uses TRBV7-6 with TRBJ2-2; D call uncertain. V lost 5 bases, J lost 0 bases, and 7 bases lay in between. Germline V gene sequence: CDR1 SGHVS, CDR2 FNYEAQ. The CDR3 covers 14 residues. The CDR3 region has the DNA TGTGCCAGCAGCATTACAGCGAACACCGGGGAGCTGTTTTTT. As protein: CASSITANTGELFF.

This clonotype was observed many times. The chain links TRBV29-1 to TRBJ2-7; 7 bases line up with TRBD1. Germline assignment: CDR1 SQVTM and CDR2 ANQGSEA. This CDR3 has 14 residues. V shed 6 bases, J shed 3 bases, and the junction held 11 bases outside the gene matches. The CDR3 sequence: CSVSTGTDNYEQYF. The CDR3 nucleotides read TGCAGCGTCTCTACCGGGACAGACAACTACGAGCAGTACTTC.

As to this clonotype: A much larger clone lies one base from this, so it may be a read error. V gene TRBV12-3 or TRBV12-4 combines with J gene TRBJ2-7; no reliable D call. V gave up 4 bases and J gave up 3 bases, with 7 bases separating them. The CDR3 contains 12 residues. The CDR3, as DNA: TGTGCCAGCAGTTCTTCACACTACGAGCAGTACTTC. Amino acids: CASSSSHYEQYF.

The chain links TRBV28 to TRBJ1-5; D not resolved. Germline lookup yields CDR1 MDHEN and CDR2 SYDVKM. The CDR3 has 15 amino acids. V lost 2 bases and J 6 bases, leaving 14 bases between the germline ends. The CDR3 spells CASSLAYRGSQPQHF. In DNA form, the CDR3 reads TGTGCCAGCAGTTTAGCTTACAGAGGGAGTCAGCCCCAGCATTTT.

The table lists this clonotype with a few counts. V gene TRBV7-9 combines with J gene TRBJ2-7; 9 bases are shared with TRBD2. Germline CDR1 is SEHNR and CDR2 is FQNEAQ (reference sequence). J lost 5 bases, V lost 6 bases, and 11 bases had no gene match. The CDR3 has 15 amino acids. The CDR3 loop is CASSYSGSGLNEQYF. The CDR3 DNA is TGTGCCAGCAGTTATAGCGGGAGCGGCCTGAACGAGCAGTACTTC.

This clonotype has just a few counts. The chain uses TRBV19 and TRBJ1-2; D might be TRBD1 (6 bases). Trimming pared 3 bases from V and 6 bases from J, leaving 11 bases between. The CDR3 consists of 13 residues. Germline values: CDR1 LNHDA, CDR2 SQIVND (reference sequence). The CDR3 region is CASSIQGSDGYTF. Written as DNA, the CDR3 is TGTGCCAGTAGTATCCAGGGGTCGGATGGCTACACCTTC.

The rearrangement uses TRBV19 and TRBJ2-7; possibly TRBD2 for D (5 bases). The CDR3 length is 13 residues. V dropped 5 bases and J dropped 5 bases, with 13 bases sitting between them. Germline lookup yields CDR1 LNHDA and CDR2 SQIVND (reference sequence). The CDR3 nucleotides read TGTGCCAGTAGTCCGGACTTGCTAGACGAGCAGTACTTC. This codes for CASSPDLLDEQYF.

The V call is TRBV18, the J call TRBJ2-7; D not resolved. CDR3 length: 14 amino acids. Trimming stripped 0 bases from V and 5 bases from J, with 11 bases between. In germline, CDR1 is KGHSH, CDR2 LQKENI. CDR3 in DNA: TGTGCCAGCTCACCACCCGCCAGAAGGGACGAGCAGTACTTC. Its translation is CASSPPARRDEQYF.

This clonotype was observed at least ten times. CDR3 protein: CASRRARVEAFF. In nucleotides, the CDR3 is TGTGCCAGCAGGCGGGCCAGGGTAGAAGCTTTCTTT. The V call is TRBV2, the J call TRBJ1-1, with D possibly matching TRBD1 (5 bases). The CDR3 consists of 12 residues. Per the germline V gene, CDR1 is SNHLY and CDR2 is FYNNEI. The germline V and J ends were trimmed by 6 bases and 8 bases, with 13 bases remaining between them.

The V call is TRBV20-1, the J call TRBJ1-2, with TRBD1 identical over 8 bases. V dropped 6 bases and J dropped 7; count of bases not matched to a gene: 10. This CDR3 has 13 residues. Germline V gene sequence: CDR1 DFQATT, CDR2 SNEGSKA (reference sequence). The CDR3 DNA follows: TGCAGTGCCAACCAGGGGGCTTTGGGTGGCTACACCTTC. Translated, it gives CSANQGALGGYTF.

This clonotype has at least ten counts. A much larger clone lies one base from this, so it may be a read error. This rearrangement joins TRBV5-1 to TRBJ2-3; D uncertain. Looked up from germline, CDR1 is SGHRS and CDR2 is YFSETQ. Trimming left V 2 bases short and J 4 bases short, with 5 bases between. The CDR3 sequence is 12 residues long. CDR3 sequence reads: CASSFVADTQYF. CDR3 coding DNA: TGCGCCAGCAGCTTCGTGGCAGATACGCAGTATTTT. Variable domain in full (rest from reference TRBV5-1 and TRBJ2-3): KAGVTQTPRYLIKTRGQQVTLSCSPISGHRSVSWYQQTPGQGLQFLFEYFSETQRNKGNFPGRFSGRQFSNSRSEMNVSTLELGDSALYLCASSFVADTQYFGPGTRLTVL.

This clonotype was seen only a few times. V is TRBV7-2 and J is TRBJ2-3, with D possibly being TRBD2 (6 bases). Germline V lookup: CDR1 SGHTA, CDR2 FQGNSA. This CDR3 is 15 amino acids long. Trimming stripped 2 bases from V and 6 bases from J, with 15 bases between. Written as DNA, the CDR3 is TGTGCCAGCAGCTTAACATCGGGGGAGTGGGATACGCAGTATTTT. It is translated as CASSLTSGEWDTQYF.

The chain is built from TRBV2 and TRBJ2-5; D remains ambiguous. The CDR3 consists of 14 residues. From germline, CDR1 is SNHLY and CDR2 FYNNEI. Trimming pared 5 bases from V and 0 bases from J, leaving 10 bases between. DNA of the CDR3: TGTGCCAGCAGTAGATCTCAGAACCAAGAGACCCAGTACTTC. The encoded protein is CASSRSQNQETQYF.

This clonotype occurred a few times. CDR3 protein: CASSPAPGTGIEQYF. CDR3 DNA: TGTGCCAGCTCACCGGCTCCGGGGACAGGTATCGAGCAGTACTTC. The chain couples TRBV18 to TRBJ2-7; 8 bases match TRBD1. The CDR3 is made up of 15 amino acids. J was trimmed by 6 bases and V by 3 bases; bases with no gene match: 10. The germline V gene encodes CDR1 KGHSH and CDR2 LQKENI.

This clonotype was seen at least ten times. The chain uses TRBV29-1 and TRBJ2-3; TRBD2 matches 12 bases. Trimming removed 6 bases from V and 6 bases from J; junction bases left unmatched: 13. This CDR3 contains 16 residues. From germline, CDR1 is SQVTM and CDR2 ANQGSEA. The CDR3 here is CSVGITGTSGYDTQYF. CDR3 DNA sequence: TGCAGCGTGGGAATCACCGGGACTAGCGGGTATGATACGCAGTATTTT.

This clonotype was observed a few times. This chain connects TRBV10-3 to TRBJ1-2; 11 bases are a match to TRBD1. Germline V lookup: CDR1 ENHRY, CDR2 SYGVKD. V shed 10 bases, J shed 5 bases, and the junction held 3 bases outside the gene matches. The CDR3 runs to 12 residues. CDR3 in DNA: TGTGCCACAGGGACAGGGGGTTATGGCTACACCTTC. Amino acids: CATGTGGYGYTF.

J is TRBJ2-4 and V is TRBV18; no clear D gene. Germline lookup yields CDR1 KGHSH and CDR2 LQKENI. The CDR3 length is 14 residues. V dropped 3 bases and J dropped 2 bases, with 8 bases sitting between them. CDR3 coding DNA: TGTGCCAGCTCACCCATAGAACCCAAAAACATTCAGTACTTC. Translation: CASSPIEPKNIQYF.

CDR3 amino acids: CSAENPGLASDEQFF. Written as DNA, the CDR3 is TGCAGTGCAGAAAACCCGGGACTAGCTTCCGATGAGCAGTTCTTC. V gene TRBV20-1 combines with J gene TRBJ2-1, with TRBD2 matching 9 bases. Trimming at V came to 6 bases and at J to 8 bases, leaving 14 bases not matched to a gene. This CDR3 is built from 15 residues. Germline V gene data show CDR1 as DFQATT and CDR2 as SNEGSKA (reference sequence).

The gene calls are TRBV28 and TRBJ1-5; 12 nucleotides line up with TRBD1. Germline V lookup: CDR1 MDHEN, CDR2 SYDVKM. The ends lost 2 bases at V and 0 bases at J; junction bases unmatched: 11. CDR3 length: 20 amino acids. This CDR3 is CASSLVRGQGAQYSNQPQHF. In DNA form, the CDR3 reads TGTGCCAGCAGTTTAGTCAGGGGACAGGGGGCCCAATATAGCAATCAGCCCCAGCATTTT.

The V gene is TRBV27, the J gene TRBJ1-4, with D hard to call. The CDR3 totals 13 residues. V gave up 3 bases and J gave up 8 bases, with 10 bases separating them. Germline lookup yields CDR1 MNHEY and CDR2 SMNVEV (reference sequence). CDR3 residues: CASSFDRREKLFF. Written as DNA, the CDR3 is TGTGCCAGCAGTTTTGATAGGAGGGAAAAACTGTTTTTT.

The genes are TRBV6-1 and TRBJ1-2; the D gene is possibly TRBD1 (5 bases). Deletions cut 5 bases from V and 4 bases from J, with 11 bases between. CDR3 size: 13 residues. Germline V lookup: CDR1 MNHNS, CDR2 SASEGT. The CDR3 loop reads CASSRDVLYGYTF. CDR3 in DNA: TGTGCCAGCAGTAGGGACGTACTCTATGGCTACACCTTC.

This clonotype was observed a handful of times. This chain uses TRBV24-1 with TRBJ1-5, with TRBD1 as a possible D gene (5 bases). Per germline, CDR1 KGHDR and CDR2 SFDVKD. Trimming took off 3 bases at V and 1 base at J, with 6 bases between the two ends. This CDR3 spans 14 amino acids. The DNA of the CDR3 is TGTGCCACCAGTGATCGACAGAGCAATCAGCCCCAGCATTTT. Its translation is CATSDRQSNQPQHF.